This TCR beta chain was sequenced for a study of cytomegalovirus exposure and HLA in healthy donors. Germline CDR1 reads SGHTA; CDR2 reads FQGTGA. Trimming removed 5 bases at V and 2 bases at J, with 13 bases between. The CDR3 totals 14 residues. Study observations and caveats: It was reported that the classifier diagnosed cytomegalovirus status with high specificity and sensitivity in both the original and validation cohorts. The tendency of first-cohort TCR clusters to co-occur in the roughly 130 validation repertoires emerged from a later analysis. For most TCR sequences rarity was the rule, although some public TCRs occurred in many donors.

Here immunoSEQ multiplex PCR was the method, and the copy in TCRdb shows in-frame clones only, minus some. The sample carries about 160,000 clones, 84% recorded once. This clone appeared once. The antigen is undetermined. The V call is TRBV7-3, the J call TRBJ2-7; a possible D gene is TRBD1 (6 bases). The sequence came from a man under 40 in good health and CMV-seropositive. Sample: PBMCs. This CDR3 reads CASSLGAGAYEQYF. The CDR3 nucleotides are TGTGCCAGCAGCCTTGGGGCAGGGGCCTACGAGCAGTACTTC. The full variable domain, rest sourced from reference TRBV7-3 and TRBJ2-7, is GAGVSQTPSNKVTEKGKYVELRCDPISGHTALYWYRQSLGQGPEFLIYFQGTGAADDSGLPNDRFFAVRPEGSVSTLKIQRTERGDSAVYLCASSLGAGAYEQYFGPGTRLTVT.